This TCR beta chain was recorded in a study of blood T cell repertoires in COVID-19 (dated by TCRdb to between 2020 and 2021). For context, the study as a whole: Samples from collaborators originated in the United States, Italy and Spain and spanned both the acute and convalescent phases of COVID-19. The material from the prospective study consisted of cDNA or gDNA derived from T cells, B-cell-depleted T cells, or PBMCs. The dataset comprised deeply sampled blood TCRbeta repertoires from subjects exposed to, actively infected with, or recovered from COVID-19. A freely available public database, intended as a resource for researchers studying the immune response to SARS-CoV-2, is where the repertoires were released. The samples were drawn from the first 160 participants of the ongoing ImmuneRACE study and from over 950 subjects provided by 6 global collaborators. Sample metadata almost always included a de-identified subject ID, COVID-19 status, age in years and sex. Where available, HLA class I and class II types were obtained from metadata supplied by the sample provider rather than from assay-based typing. On the study overall, not on this receptor specifically: How much clinical and demographic metadata was included differed by source and by participant, and the metadata was provided uncurated.

This clone was counted only a few times. No cognate antigen has been identified for it. Base quality data are lacking; no much larger clone is found one base away. From cysteine to phenylalanine, the CDR3 is 16 amino acids long. Kept here is only the CDR3 DNA, which spans 48 bases and is read in frame from base 1. The germline V gene supplies CDR1 MNHEY and CDR2 SVGAGI. Ends trimmed: V by 4 bases, J by 0 bases; bases unmatched to a gene: 5. TCRbeta CDR3 regions were amplified from genomic DNA by means of the immunoSEQ Assay, a bias-controlled multiplex PCR. As for the original processing: The number of nucleated cells in each sample was estimated from the amplification of reference gene primers within the assay. To quantify the absolute abundance of each unique TCRbeta CDR3 rearrangement, sequence reads were collapsed and filtered. For each sample, productive Simpson clonality was calculated by taking the square root of Simpson's diversity index across productive rearrangements. TCRdb mirrors the immuneACCESS table, restricted to in-frame sequences. Some clones are absent from its copies; in checked studies, under half trace to an unresolved V gene, and the reason for the others is unknown. V and J calls and clone size are as listed in that table; D and trimming were resolved from the DNA. The sample profile shows about 200,000 clones; 81% of them were found once. The ten largest clonotypes hold 7.9% of the sample.

The collaborating institutions used their own protocols to collect whole blood in K2EDTA tubes. Collaborator samples were shipped for TCRbeta analysis as frozen whole blood, isolated PBMCs, or DNA extracted from either sample type. The source is a woman older than 75 with acute or convalescent COVID-19. The chain joins TRBV6-5 to TRBJ2-7; 11 bases in the junction line up with TRBD2. Sequenced sample: peripheral blood. The CDR3 region reads CASSLTGTSGSYEQYF. At the DNA level, the sequence is TGTGCCAGCAGTTTGACCGGGACTAGCGGCTCCTACGAGCAGTACTTC.